This T cell receptor beta chain was sequenced for a study of T cells in narcolepsy. As regards this clone: What it recognizes is unknown.

CDR1 is SQVTM and CDR2 is ANQGSEA in the germline V gene. With V trimmed by 8 bases and J by 1 base, 5 bases remained unmatched. The CDR3 extends over 14 amino acids. Findings and caveats of the study: Same-patient CSF and blood CD4+ T cell clonotypes included HCRT-specific and TRIB2-specific autoreactive ones.

Repertoires were generated with immunoSEQ multiplex PCR, while TCRdb's copy carries only in-frame clones and drops some. The sample lists more than 30,000 clones; around 79% were seen once. Sequences were obtained from CD45RA- memory CD4+ T cells from PBMCs. The receptor was derived from a human donor with narcolepsy. J is TRBJ2-3 and V is TRBV29-1; 11 bases match TRBD2. In nucleotides, the CDR3 is TGCAGCCATGATAGCGGGAGGGGCACAGATACGCAGTATTTT. As protein: CSHDSGRGTDTQYF.